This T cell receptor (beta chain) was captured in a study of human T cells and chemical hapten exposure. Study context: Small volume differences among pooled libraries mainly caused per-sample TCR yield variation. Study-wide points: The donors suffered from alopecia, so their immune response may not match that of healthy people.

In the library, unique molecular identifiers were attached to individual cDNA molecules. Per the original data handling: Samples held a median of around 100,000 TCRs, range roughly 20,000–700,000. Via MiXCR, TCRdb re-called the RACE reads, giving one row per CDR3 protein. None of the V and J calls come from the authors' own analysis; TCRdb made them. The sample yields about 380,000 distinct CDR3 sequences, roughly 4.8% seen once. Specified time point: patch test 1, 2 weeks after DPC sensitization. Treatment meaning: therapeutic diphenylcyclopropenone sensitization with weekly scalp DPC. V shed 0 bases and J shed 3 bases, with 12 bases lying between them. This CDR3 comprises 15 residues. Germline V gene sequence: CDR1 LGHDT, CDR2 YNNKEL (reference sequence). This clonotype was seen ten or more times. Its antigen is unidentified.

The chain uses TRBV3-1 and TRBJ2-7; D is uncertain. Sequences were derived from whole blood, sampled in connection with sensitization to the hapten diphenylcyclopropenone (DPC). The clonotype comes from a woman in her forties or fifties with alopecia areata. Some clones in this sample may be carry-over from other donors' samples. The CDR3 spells CASSQDPRPYYEQYF. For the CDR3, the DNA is TGTGCCAGCAGCCAAGATCCCCGGCCATACTACGAGCAGTACTTC.